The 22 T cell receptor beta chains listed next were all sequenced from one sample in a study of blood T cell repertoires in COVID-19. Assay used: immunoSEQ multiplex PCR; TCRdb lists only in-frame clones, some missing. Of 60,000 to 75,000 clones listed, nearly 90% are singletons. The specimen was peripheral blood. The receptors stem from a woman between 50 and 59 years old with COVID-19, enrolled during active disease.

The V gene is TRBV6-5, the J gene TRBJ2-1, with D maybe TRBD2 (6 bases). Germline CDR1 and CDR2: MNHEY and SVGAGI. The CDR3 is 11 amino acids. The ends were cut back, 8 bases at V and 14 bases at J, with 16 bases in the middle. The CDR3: CASVRAGTEFF. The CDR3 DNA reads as TGTGCCAGCGTCCGGGCGGGGACGGAGTTCTTC.

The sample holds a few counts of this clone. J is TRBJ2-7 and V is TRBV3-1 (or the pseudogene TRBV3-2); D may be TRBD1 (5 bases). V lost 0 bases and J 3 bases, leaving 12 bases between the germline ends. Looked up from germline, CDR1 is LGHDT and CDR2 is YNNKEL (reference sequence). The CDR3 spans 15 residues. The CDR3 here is CASSQDQGAIYEQYF. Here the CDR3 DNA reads TGTGCCAGCAGCCAAGATCAAGGGGCTATCTACGAGCAGTACTTC.

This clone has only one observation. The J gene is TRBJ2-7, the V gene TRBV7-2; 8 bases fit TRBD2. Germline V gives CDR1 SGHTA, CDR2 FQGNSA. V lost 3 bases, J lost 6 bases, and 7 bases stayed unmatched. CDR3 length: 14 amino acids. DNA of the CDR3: TGTGCCAGCAGCTTTGGGAGCGGGAGAGGCGAGCAGTACTTC. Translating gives CASSFGSGRGEQYF.

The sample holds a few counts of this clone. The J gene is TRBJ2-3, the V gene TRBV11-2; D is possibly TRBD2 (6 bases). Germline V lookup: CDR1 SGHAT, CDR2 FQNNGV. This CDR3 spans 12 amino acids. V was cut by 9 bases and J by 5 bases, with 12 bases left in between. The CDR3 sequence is CARKEGIDTQYF. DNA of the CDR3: TGTGCCAGAAAGGAGGGCATAGATACGCAGTATTTT. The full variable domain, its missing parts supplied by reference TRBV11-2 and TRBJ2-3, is EAGVAQSPRYKIIEKRQSVAFWCNPISGHATLYWYQQILGQGPKLLIQFQNNGVVDDSQLPKDRFSAERLKGVDSTLKIQPAKLEDSAVYLCARKEGIDTQYFGPGTRLTVL.

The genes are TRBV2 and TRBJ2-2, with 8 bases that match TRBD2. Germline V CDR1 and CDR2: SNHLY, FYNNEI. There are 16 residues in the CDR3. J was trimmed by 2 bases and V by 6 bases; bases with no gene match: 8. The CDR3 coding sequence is TGTGCCAGCAGAGTAATAGCGGGAATAAACACCGGGGAGCTGTTTTTT. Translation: CASRVIAGINTGELFF.

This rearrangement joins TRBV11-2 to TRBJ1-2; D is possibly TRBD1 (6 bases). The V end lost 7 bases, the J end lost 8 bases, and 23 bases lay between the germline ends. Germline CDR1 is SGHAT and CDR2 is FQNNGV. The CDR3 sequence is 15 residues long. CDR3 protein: CASTPFRGGGAGYTF. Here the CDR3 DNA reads TGTGCCAGCACCCCCTTCAGGGGTGGGGGTGCGGGCTACACCTTC.

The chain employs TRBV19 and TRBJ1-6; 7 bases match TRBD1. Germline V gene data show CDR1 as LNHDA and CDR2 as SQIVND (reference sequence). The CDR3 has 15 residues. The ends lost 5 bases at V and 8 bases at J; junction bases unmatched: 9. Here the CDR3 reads CASSGTALPDSPLHF. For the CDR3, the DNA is TGTGCCAGTAGTGGGACAGCCCTTCCTGATTCACCCCTCCACTTT.

CDR3 sequence (DNA): TGCGCCAGCAGCCTCACGGGGTTGGGGGGCAATGAGCAGTTCTTC. This translates into CASSLTGLGGNEQFF. The chain has TRBV4-3 and TRBJ2-1, with D perhaps TRBD2 (6 bases). CDR3 length equals 15 residues. The germline V gene encodes CDR1 LGHNA and CDR2 YSLEER. The germline V and J ends were trimmed by 4 bases and 6 bases, with 16 bases remaining between them.

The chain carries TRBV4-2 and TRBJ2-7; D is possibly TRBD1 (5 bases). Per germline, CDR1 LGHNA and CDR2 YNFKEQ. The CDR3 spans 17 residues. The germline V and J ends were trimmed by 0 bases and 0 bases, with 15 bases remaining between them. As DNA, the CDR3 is TGTGCCAGCAGCCAAGATCAAGCAGGGCCTCTCTCCTACGAGCAGTACTTC. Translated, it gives CASSQDQAGPLSYEQYF.

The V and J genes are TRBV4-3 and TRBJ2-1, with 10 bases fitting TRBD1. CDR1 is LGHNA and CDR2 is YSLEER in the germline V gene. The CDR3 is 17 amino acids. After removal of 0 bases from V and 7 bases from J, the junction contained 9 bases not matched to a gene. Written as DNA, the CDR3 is TGCGCCAGCAGCCAAGATTATAGGGACAGGGGTGTAAATGAGCAGTTCTTC. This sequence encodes CASSQDYRDRGVNEQFF.

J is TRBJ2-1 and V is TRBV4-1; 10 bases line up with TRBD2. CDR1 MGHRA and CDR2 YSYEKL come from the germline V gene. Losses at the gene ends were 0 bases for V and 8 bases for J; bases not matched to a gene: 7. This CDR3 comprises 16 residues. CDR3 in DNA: TGCGCCAGCAGCCAAGAAAGTCTAGCGGGAGAGGATGAGCAGTTCTTC. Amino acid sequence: CASSQESLAGEDEQFF.

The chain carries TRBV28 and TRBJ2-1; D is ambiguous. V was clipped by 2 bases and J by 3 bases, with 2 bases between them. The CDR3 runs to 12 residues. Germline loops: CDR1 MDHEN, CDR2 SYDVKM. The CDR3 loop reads CASSLLYNEQFF. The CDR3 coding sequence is TGTGCCAGCAGTTTACTCTACAATGAGCAGTTCTTC. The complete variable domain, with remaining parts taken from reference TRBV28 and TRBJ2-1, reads DVKVTQSSRYLVKRTGEKVFLECVQDMDHENMFWYRQDPGLGLRLIYFSYDVKMKEKGDIPEGYSVSREKKERFSLILESASTNQTSMYLCASSLLYNEQFFGPGTRLTVL.

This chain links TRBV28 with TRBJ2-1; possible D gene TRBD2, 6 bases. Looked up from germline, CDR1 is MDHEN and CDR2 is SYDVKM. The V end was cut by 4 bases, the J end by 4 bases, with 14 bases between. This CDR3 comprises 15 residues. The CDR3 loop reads CASSYDAGSYNEQFF. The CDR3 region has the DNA TGTGCCAGCAGTTACGATGCCGGGAGTTACAATGAGCAGTTCTTC. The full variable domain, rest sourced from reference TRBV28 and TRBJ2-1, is DVKVTQSSRYLVKRTGEKVFLECVQDMDHENMFWYRQDPGLGLRLIYFSYDVKMKEKGDIPEGYSVSREKKERFSLILESASTNQTSMYLCASSYDAGSYNEQFFGPGTRLTVL.

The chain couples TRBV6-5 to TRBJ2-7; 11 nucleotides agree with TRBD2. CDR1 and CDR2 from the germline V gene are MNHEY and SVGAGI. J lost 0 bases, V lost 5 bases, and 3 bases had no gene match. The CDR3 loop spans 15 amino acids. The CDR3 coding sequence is TGTGCCAGCAGTCGGGGACTAGCGGCCTCCTACGAGCAGTACTTC. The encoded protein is CASSRGLAASYEQYF.

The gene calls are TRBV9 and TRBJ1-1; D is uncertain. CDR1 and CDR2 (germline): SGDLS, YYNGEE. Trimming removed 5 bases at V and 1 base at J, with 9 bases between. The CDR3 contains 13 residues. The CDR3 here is CASSVTGNTEAFF. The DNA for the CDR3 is TGTGCCAGCAGTGTAACGGGGAACACTGAAGCTTTCTTT.

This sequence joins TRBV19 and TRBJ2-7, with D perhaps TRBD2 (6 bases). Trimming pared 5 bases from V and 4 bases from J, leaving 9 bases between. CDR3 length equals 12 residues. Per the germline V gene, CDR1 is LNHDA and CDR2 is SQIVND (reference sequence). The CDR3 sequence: CASSAGTYEQYF. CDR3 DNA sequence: TGTGCCAGTAGTGCAGGGACTTACGAGCAGTACTTC.

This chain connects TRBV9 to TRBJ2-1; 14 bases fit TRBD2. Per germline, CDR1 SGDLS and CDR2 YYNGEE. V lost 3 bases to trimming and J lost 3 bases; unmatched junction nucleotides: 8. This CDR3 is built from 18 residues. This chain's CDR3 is CASSAGLAGVDLYNEQFF. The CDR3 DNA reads TGTGCCAGCAGCGCGGGACTAGCGGGAGTAGACCTCTACAATGAGCAGTTCTTC.

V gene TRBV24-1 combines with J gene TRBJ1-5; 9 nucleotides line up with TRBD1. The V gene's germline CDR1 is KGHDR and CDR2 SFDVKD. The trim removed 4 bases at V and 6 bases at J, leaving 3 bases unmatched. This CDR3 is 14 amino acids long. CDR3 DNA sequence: TGTGCCACCAGTGAGGGACAGGGAATTCAGCCCCAGCATTTT. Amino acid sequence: CATSEGQGIQPQHF.

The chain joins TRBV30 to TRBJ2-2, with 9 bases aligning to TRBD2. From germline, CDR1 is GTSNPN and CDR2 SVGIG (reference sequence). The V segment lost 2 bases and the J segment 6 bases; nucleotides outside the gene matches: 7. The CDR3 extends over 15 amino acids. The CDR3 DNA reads TGTGCCTGGAGTCTACTCGCGGGAGGGTCCGGGGAGCTGTTTTTT. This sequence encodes CAWSLLAGGSGELFF.

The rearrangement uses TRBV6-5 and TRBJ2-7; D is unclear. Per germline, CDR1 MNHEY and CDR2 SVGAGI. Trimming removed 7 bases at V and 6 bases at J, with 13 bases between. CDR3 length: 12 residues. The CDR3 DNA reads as TGTGCCAGCAATGCAGGCCTCGGCGAGCAGTACTTC. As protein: CASNAGLGEQYF.

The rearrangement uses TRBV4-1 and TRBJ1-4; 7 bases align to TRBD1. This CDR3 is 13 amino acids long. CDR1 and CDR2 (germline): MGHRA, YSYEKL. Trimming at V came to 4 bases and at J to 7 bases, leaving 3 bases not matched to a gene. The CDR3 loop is CASSPQGGEKLFF. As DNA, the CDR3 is TGCGCCAGCAGCCCCCAGGGGGGTGAAAAACTGTTTTTT.

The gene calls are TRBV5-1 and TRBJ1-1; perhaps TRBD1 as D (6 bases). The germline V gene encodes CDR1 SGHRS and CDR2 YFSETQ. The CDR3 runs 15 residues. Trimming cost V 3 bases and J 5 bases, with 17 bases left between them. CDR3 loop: CASSSPTGLGTEAFF. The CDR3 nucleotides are TGCGCCAGCAGCTCACCGACAGGCCTGGGGACTGAAGCTTTCTTT.